This TCR beta chain came from a study of regulatory T cells in long-lasting Graves disease (dated by TCRdb to the early 2020s). A note on the overall study: In the newly diagnosed Graves' disease group, patients had been taking antithyroid drugs for less than 3 months. This study used TCR sequencing and RNA sequencing of peripheral blood to compare persistent Graves' disease patients against newly diagnosed Graves' disease patients. The study was registered as a clinical trial and conducted in China. TCR sequencing covered some 13 persistent and around 20 newly diagnosed Graves' disease patients, approximately 33 samples in total. General study outcomes and caveats: Peripheral blood alone was examined, since thyroid tissue, which constituted the primary lesion, could not be accessed. The authors acknowledged the small sample size as a limitation that may reduce accuracy. A larger number of public clonotypes was shared among persistent patients (2,741) than among newly diagnosed patients (more than 850). Preferential use of TRBV28, TRBJ1-2 and TRBJ2-5 was observed in persistent disease, whereas TRBV20-1 and TRBJ2-1 were favored in newly diagnosed disease. Only the TCR beta chain was sequenced and analyzed. Persistent Graves' disease patients showed lower TCR Shannon entropy and fewer highly expanded clones than newly diagnosed patients, suggesting clonal expansion.

Comments on this clonotype: Its antigen is not yet known. Base-call qualities are not available, and no considerably larger clone is one nucleotide away.

The sample's time point label, decoded: newly diagnosed GD, antithyroid drugs for less than 3 months. RNA was extracted from PBMCs in TRIzol for both TCR sequencing and RNA sequencing. Graves' disease was diagnosed according to American Thyroid Association guidelines. Recruitment of patients was carried out at an endocrinology department in Xi'an, China. Each patient gave approximately 8.8 milliliters of peripheral blood, collected in an EDTA anticoagulant tube. Ficoll Paque Plus density gradient separation was used to isolate PBMCs, and no further T cell sorting was performed. An Agilent 2100 Bioanalyzer and agarose gel were used to check RNA quality, while a NanoDrop 2000 measured RNA concentration. The library was prepared using multiplex PCR. Instrument used: Illumina HiSeq 4000. TCR beta libraries were built with iRepertoire HTBI primers and Arm-PCR amplification of CDR3 regions. Gel purification was performed on PCR products prior to sequencing. The study's own analysis went as follows. A total of 62 TRBV and some 15 TRBJ segments were identified across samples and were used for gene usage analysis of CDR3 amino acid clonotypes. COPE and FqMerger were used to merge filtered high-quality paired reads into contigs. Contigs were aligned with BLAST to IMGT TRBV, TRBD and TRBJ reference genes, and CDR3 was defined per IMGT. Any clonotype with a frequency above 0.1% was counted as a highly expanded clone. Repertoire diversity was measured by Shannon entropy, and V-J evenness by the Gini coefficient. Public clonotypes were defined as clonotypes shared by more than one individual. The public reads were reprocessed in TCRdb via fastp at Q25 and MiXCR, keeping in-frame beta chains. Rows with one shared CDR3 protein collapse into an entry with the most common genes and DNA. The V and J calls shown here were made by TCRdb, not taken from the authors' results. The sample table records approximately 300,000 distinct CDR3 sequences; about a sixth of these occur just once. The ten largest clones add up to more than 35% of the sample.

The CDR3 covers 18 residues, taking in both the cysteine and the phenylalanine. Only CDR3 DNA remains: 54 bases, in frame from the first base. Sequences LGHDT (CDR1) and YNNKEL (CDR2) are obtained from the germline V gene (reference sequence). The receptor chain draws on TRBV3-1 and TRBJ2-1, with 11 junctional bases fitting TRBD2. The better agreement between TRBJ2-3 and the DNA end casts doubt on the J call. This clonotype was obtained from a female donor with Graves disease. The sample in question was peripheral blood mononuclear cells (PBMCs), obtained at new diagnosis, from a patient treated with antithyroid drugs. CDR3 sequence: CASSQDVKLAGEEDTQYF. The nucleotide sequence is given as TGTGCCAGCAGCCAAGATGTTAAACTAGCGGGAGAGGAAGATACGCAGTATTTT.